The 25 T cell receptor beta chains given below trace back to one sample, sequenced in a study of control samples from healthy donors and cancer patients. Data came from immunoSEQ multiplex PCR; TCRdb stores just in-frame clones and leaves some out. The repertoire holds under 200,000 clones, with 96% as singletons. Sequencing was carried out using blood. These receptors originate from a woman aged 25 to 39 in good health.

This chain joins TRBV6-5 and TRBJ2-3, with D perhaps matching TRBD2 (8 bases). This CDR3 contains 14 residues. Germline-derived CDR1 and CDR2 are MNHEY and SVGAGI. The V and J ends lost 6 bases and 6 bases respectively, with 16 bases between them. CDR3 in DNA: TGTGCCAGCAGGCGGGGGGACAGCGCTGATACGCAGTATTTT. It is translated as CASRRGDSADTQYF.

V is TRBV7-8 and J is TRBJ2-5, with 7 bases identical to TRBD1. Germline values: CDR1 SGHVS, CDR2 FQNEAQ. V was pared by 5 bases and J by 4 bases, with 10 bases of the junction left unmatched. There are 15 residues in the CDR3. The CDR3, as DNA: TGTGCCAGCAGCGCTCGACAGGGCCGGCGAGAGACCCAGTACTTC. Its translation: CASSARQGRRETQYF.

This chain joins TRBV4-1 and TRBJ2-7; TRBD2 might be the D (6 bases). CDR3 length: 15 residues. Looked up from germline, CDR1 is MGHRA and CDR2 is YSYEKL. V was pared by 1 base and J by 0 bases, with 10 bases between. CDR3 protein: CASSQVEGSSYEQYF. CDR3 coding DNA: TGCGCCAGCAGCCAAGTGGAGGGGAGCTCCTACGAGCAGTACTTC.

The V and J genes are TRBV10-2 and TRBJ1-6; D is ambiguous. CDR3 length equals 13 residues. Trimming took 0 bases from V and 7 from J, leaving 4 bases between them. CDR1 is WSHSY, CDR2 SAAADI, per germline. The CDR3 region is CASSESQNSPLHF. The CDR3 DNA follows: TGCGCCAGCAGTGAGTCACAGAATTCACCCCTCCACTTT.

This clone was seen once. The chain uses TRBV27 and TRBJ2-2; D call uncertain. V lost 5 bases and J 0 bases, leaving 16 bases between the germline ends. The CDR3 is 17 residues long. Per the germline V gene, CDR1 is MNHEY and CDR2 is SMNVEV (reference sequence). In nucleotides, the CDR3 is TGTGCCAGCAGTGCAGGAGTCCTTTTTGCGAACACCGGGGAGCTGTTTTTT. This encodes CASSAGVLFANTGELFF.

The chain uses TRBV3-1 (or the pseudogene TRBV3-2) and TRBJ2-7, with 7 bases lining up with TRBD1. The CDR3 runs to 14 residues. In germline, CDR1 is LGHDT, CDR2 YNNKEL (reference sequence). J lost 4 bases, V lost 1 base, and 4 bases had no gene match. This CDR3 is CASSQVEGAYEQYF. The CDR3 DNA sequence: TGTGCCAGCAGCCAAGTTGAGGGGGCTTACGAGCAGTACTTC.

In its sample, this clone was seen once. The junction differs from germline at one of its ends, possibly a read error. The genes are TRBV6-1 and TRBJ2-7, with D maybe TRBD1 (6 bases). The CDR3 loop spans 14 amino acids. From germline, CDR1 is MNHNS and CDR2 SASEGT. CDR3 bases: TGTGCCAGCAGGGAAGTCACAGGGTTGCACGAGCAGTACTTC. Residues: CASREVTGLHEQYF.

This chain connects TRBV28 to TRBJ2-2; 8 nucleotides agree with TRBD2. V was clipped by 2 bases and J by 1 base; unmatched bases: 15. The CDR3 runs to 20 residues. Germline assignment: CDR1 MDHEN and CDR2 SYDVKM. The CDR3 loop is CASSLGPWERERGNTGELFF. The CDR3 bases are TGTGCCAGCAGTTTAGGGCCATGGGAGCGGGAGAGGGGGAACACCGGGGAGCTGTTTTTT.

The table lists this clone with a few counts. Here the CDR3 DNA reads TGTGCCAGCAGCGTAGGCTGGAAGTCTTTCACGGATACGCAGTATTTT. As protein: CASSVGWKSFTDTQYF. The V call is TRBV9, the J call TRBJ2-3; the D is unclear. Trimming removed 0 bases from V and 6 bases from J, with 17 bases in between. Germline CDR1 reads SGDLS; CDR2 reads YYNGEE. The CDR3 contains 16 residues. Full variable domain (remainder filled in from reference TRBV9 and TRBJ2-3): DSGVTQTPKHLITATGQRVTLRCSPRSGDLSVYWYQQSLDQGLQFLIQYYNGEERAKGNILERFSAQQFPDLHSELNLSSLELGDSALYFCASSVGWKSFTDTQYFGPGTRLTVL.

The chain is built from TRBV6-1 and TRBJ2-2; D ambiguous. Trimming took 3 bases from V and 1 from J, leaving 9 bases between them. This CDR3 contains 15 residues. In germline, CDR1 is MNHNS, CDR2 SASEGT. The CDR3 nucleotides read TGTGCCAGCAGTGATTATCACAGGAACACCGGGGAGCTGTTTTTT. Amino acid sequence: CASSDYHRNTGELFF.

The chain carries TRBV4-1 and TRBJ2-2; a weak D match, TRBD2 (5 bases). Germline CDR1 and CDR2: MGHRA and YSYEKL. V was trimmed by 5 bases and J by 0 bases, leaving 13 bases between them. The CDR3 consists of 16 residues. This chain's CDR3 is CASSSGSRANTGELFF. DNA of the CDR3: TGCGCCAGCAGCTCCGGCTCGCGGGCGAACACCGGGGAGCTGTTTTTT.

The CDR3 sequence is CASSLARGFSYGYTF. CDR3 nucleotide sequence: TGTGCCAGCAGCTTGGCCCGGGGTTTTAGCTATGGCTACACCTTC. The chain links TRBV5-8 to TRBJ1-2; D uncertain. CDR1 and CDR2 from the germline V gene are SGHTS and YDEGEE. The CDR3 covers 15 residues. V was trimmed by 0 bases and J by 4 bases, leaving 13 bases between them.

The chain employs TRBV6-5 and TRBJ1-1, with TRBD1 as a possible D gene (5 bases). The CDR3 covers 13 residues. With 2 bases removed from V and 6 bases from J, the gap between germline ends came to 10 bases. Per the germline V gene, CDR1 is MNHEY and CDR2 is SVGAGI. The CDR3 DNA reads TGTGCCAGCAGTTACAGCCGGGGCTCTGAAGCTTTCTTT. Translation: CASSYSRGSEAFF.

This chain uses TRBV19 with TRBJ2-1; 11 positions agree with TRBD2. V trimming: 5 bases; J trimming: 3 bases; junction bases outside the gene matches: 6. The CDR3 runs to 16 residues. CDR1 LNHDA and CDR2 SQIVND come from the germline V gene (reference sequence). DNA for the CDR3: TGTGCCAGTAGTGGTCGAGGGACTAGCGGCTACAATGAGCAGTTCTTC. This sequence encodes CASSGRGTSGYNEQFF.

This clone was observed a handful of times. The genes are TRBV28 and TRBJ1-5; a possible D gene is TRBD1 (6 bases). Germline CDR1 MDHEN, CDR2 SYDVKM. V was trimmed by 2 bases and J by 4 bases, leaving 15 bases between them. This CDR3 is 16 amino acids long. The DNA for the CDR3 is TGTGCCAGCAGTTTAAAGACAGGATTAGGGAATCAGCCCCAGCATTTT. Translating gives CASSLKTGLGNQPQHF.

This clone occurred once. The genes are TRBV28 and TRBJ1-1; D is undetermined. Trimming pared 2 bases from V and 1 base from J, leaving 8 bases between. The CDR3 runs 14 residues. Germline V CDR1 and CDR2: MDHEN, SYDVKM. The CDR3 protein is CASSLKAANTEAFF. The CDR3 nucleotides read TGTGCCAGCAGTTTAAAAGCAGCGAACACTGAAGCTTTCTTT.

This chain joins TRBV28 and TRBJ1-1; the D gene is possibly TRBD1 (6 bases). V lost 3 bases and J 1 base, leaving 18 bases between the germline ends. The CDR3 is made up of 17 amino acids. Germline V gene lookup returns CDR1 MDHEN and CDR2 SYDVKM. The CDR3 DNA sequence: TGTGCCAGCAGTTTCCGCCAGGGGATTGGAGGGAACACTGAAGCTTTCTTT. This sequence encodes CASSFRQGIGGNTEAFF.

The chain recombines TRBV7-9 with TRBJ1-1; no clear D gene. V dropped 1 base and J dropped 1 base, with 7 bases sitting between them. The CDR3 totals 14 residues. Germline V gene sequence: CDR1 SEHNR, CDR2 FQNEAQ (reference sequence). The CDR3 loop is CASSLEQSNTEAFF. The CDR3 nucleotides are TGTGCCAGCAGCTTAGAACAGTCGAACACTGAAGCTTTCTTT.

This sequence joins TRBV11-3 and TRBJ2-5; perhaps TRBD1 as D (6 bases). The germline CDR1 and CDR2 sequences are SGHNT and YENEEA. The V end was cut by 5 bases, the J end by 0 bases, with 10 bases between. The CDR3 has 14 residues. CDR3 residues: CASSAEGDQETQYF. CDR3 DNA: TGTGCCAGCAGCGCCGAGGGGGACCAAGAGACCCAGTACTTC.

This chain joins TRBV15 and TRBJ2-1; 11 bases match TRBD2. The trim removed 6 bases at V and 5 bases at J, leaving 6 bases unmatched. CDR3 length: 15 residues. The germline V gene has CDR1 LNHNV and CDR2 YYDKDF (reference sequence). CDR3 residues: CATRAGTSGNNEQFF. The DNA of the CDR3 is TGTGCCACCAGAGCCGGGACTAGCGGAAACAATGAGCAGTTCTTC.

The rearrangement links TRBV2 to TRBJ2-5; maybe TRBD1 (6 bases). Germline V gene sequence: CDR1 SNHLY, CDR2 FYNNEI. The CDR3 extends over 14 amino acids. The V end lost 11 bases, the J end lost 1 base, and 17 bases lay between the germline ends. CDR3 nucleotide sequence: TGTGCCCGCATGCGGACAGCCTCCCAAGAGACCCAGTACTTC. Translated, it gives CARMRTASQETQYF.

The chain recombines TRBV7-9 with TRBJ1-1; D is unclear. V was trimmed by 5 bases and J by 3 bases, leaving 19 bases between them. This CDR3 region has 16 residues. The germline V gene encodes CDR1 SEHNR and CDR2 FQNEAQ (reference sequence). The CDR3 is CASSPQIGKWDTEAFF. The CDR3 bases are TGTGCCAGCAGCCCCCAAATCGGGAAGTGGGACACTGAAGCTTTCTTT.

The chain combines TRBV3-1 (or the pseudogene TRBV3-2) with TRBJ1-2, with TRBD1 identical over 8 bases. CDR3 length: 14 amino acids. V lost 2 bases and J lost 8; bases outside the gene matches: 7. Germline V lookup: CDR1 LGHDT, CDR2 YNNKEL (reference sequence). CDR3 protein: CASSQPGQVGGYTF. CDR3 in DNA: TGTGCCAGCAGCCAACCGGGACAGGTCGGGGGCTACACCTTC.

Here the CDR3 reads CASSSGTGSDEKLFF. CDR3 sequence (DNA): TGTGCCAGCAGTTCCGGGACAGGGTCGGATGAAAAACTGTTTTTT. This chain links TRBV28 with TRBJ1-4, with 9 bases that match TRBD1. This CDR3 has 15 amino acids. V shed 4 bases, J shed 6 bases, and the junction held 6 bases outside the gene matches. The V gene's germline CDR1 is MDHEN and CDR2 SYDVKM. The variable domain in full, completed from reference TRBV28 and TRBJ1-4, reads DVKVTQSSRYLVKRTGEKVFLECVQDMDHENMFWYRQDPGLGLRLIYFSYDVKMKEKGDIPEGYSVSREKKERFSLILESASTNQTSMYLCASSSGTGSDEKLFFGSGTQLSVL.

The CDR3 DNA reads TGTGCCAGCAGTCCGGACAGGGGAGCTGAAAAACTGTTTTTT. Amino acid sequence: CASSPDRGAEKLFF. This sequence joins TRBV2 and TRBJ1-4; the match to TRBD1 covers 9 bases. Germline V gene lookup returns CDR1 SNHLY and CDR2 FYNNEI. With 5 bases clipped from V and 7 bases from J, the junction kept 5 bases outside the gene matches. The CDR3 loop spans 14 amino acids.